This T cell receptor beta chain was retrieved from a study of T cells in localized non-small cell lung cancer. Points from the study as a whole: Adjacent lung tissue had a median 57 of the top 100 clones found in the tumor. Compared with tumor, uninvolved adjacent lung displayed greater T cell clonality, ranking highest overall.

Assay used: immunoSEQ multiplex PCR; TCRdb lists only in-frame clones, some missing. The sample records about 24,000 clones, roughly 87% being singletons. A note on this clone: Its antigen is unknown.

The CDR3 spans 13 residues. Between the trimmed V and J ends, which lost 10 bases and 4 bases, there was a span of 14 bases. Germline V CDR1 and CDR2: MNHNS, SASEGT. The starting material was peripheral blood, obtained before any cancer treatment. V is TRBV6-1 and J is TRBJ1-3; D may be TRBD1 (6 bases). The receptor was derived from a male donor older than 55 with stage I squamous cell lung carcinoma. Here the CDR3 reads CAIHQGHGNTIYF. The DNA of the CDR3 is TGTGCCATCCATCAGGGGCACGGAAACACCATATATTTT.